The 28 T cell receptor beta chains below come from one sample, sequenced in a study of T cells in Graves' hyperthyroidism and ophthalmopathy. What was amplified from RNA transcripts were TCR beta CDR3 regions. During a first-round RT-PCR of the TCR CDR3, the HTBI primer set was used. TCRdb reprocessed the multiplex PCR reads with MiXCR, giving one entry per CDR3 protein. Of 300,000 or so distinct CDR3 sequences in the sample, 15% to 20% were seen once. What was sequenced was blood. The receptors come from a woman in her forties or fifties with Graves' hyperthyroidism.

This clonotype was observed a few times. The chain uses TRBV12-3 or TRBV12-4 and TRBJ2-5; D might be TRBD1 (6 bases). Trimming removed 4 bases at V and 0 bases at J, with 12 bases between. This CDR3 has 15 amino acids. CDR3 in amino acids: CASSSLRDNQETQYF. In DNA form, the CDR3 reads TGTGCCAGCAGTTCCCTTCGGGACAACCAAGAGACCCAGTACTTC.

The CDR3 DNA follows: TGTGCCAGCAGCCACCCCACTACCTCACTAGCGGGAGAAACAGATACGCAGTATTTT. Its translation is CASSHPTTSLAGETDTQYF. The gene calls are TRBV3-1 and TRBJ2-3, with TRBD2 identical over 11 bases. Germline-derived CDR1 and CDR2 are LGHDT and YNNKEL (reference sequence). The CDR3 runs 19 residues. Trimming at V came to 3 bases and at J to 3 bases, leaving 14 bases not matched to a gene.

The rearrangement links TRBV6-1 to TRBJ1-6; maybe TRBD1 (5 bases). Trimming left V 5 bases short and J 10 bases short, with 12 bases between. Germline loops: CDR1 MNHNS, CDR2 SASEGT. This CDR3 comprises 13 residues. The CDR3 sequence: CASSPDSSSPLHF. In DNA form, the CDR3 reads TGTGCCAGCAGTCCAGACAGCTCCTCACCCCTCCACTTT.

This sequence joins TRBV20-1 and TRBJ1-2, with TRBD1 matching over 9 bases. This CDR3 region has 14 residues. CDR1 is DFQATT and CDR2 is SNEGSKA in the germline V gene (reference sequence). Unmatched junction bases numbered 11, after V lost 4 bases and J lost 8 bases. The CDR3, as DNA: TGCAGTGCTAACCCTGGGACAGGGAGCGTGGGCTACACCTTC. This translates into CSANPGTGSVGYTF.

For this clonotype: With a much larger clone just one base away, this may be a read error. No conserved phenylalanine or tryptophan is present at the end of the CDR3, so a read error is the likely explanation. V and J are TRBV12-3 or TRBV12-4 and TRBJ1-5; D uncertain. V was cut by 6 bases and J by 5 bases, with 11 bases left in between. The length of the CDR3 is 13 residues. As DNA, the CDR3 is TGTGCCAGCAGACCAAACACCGATCAGCCCCAGCATTCT. This codes for CASRPNTDQPQHS.

Of note for this clonotype: One end of the junction varies from germline; a read error may be responsible. The rearrangement uses TRBV5-1 and TRBJ1-2; the match to TRBD1 covers 9 bases. CDR3 length: 14 amino acids. CDR1 is SGHRS, CDR2 YFSETQ, per germline. This CDR3 reads CAGSEQGAGYGYTF. CDR3 bases: TGCGCCGGCAGCGAACAGGGGGCTGGCTATGGCTACACCTTC.

In its sample, this clonotype was seen many times. This sequence joins TRBV20-1 and TRBJ2-7; possible D gene TRBD2, 5 bases. V lost 3 bases and J lost 2, with 11 bases in between. The germline V gene encodes CDR1 DFQATT and CDR2 SNEGSKA (reference sequence). The CDR3 runs 13 residues. The CDR3 here is CSASHTRTYEQYF. CDR3 coding DNA: TGCAGTGCTAGCCATACTAGGACCTACGAGCAGTACTTC.

Here the CDR3 reads CATRDGSGNTIYF. The CDR3 coding sequence is TGTGCCACCAGGGATGGATCTGGAAACACCATATATTTT. J is TRBJ1-3 and V is TRBV2; tentatively, D is TRBD1 (5 bases). The V gene's germline CDR1 is SNHLY and CDR2 FYNNEI. Between the trimmed V and J ends, which lost 10 bases and 1 base, there was a span of 11 bases. The CDR3 runs to 13 residues.

This chain links TRBV19 with TRBJ1-4, with D maybe TRBD1 (6 bases). The CDR3 runs to 15 residues. Germline V CDR1 and CDR2: LNHDA, SQIVND (reference sequence). V shed 5 bases and J shed 4 bases, with 14 bases lying between them. The CDR3 DNA reads TGTGCCAGTAGTGCGCGGGACACCTTTAATGAAAAACTGTTTTTT. Encoded protein: CASSARDTFNEKLFF.

Ten or more counts support this clonotype. The rearrangement joins TRBV12-3 or TRBV12-4 to TRBJ2-2; D remains unclear. The CDR3 runs 16 residues. Trimming removed 6 bases from V and 2 bases from J, with 16 bases in between. This CDR3 is CASSPQSTLNTGELFF. The CDR3 DNA reads TGTGCCAGCAGCCCTCAGTCTACGCTTAACACCGGGGAGCTGTTTTTT.

This clonotype appeared many times. The chain uses TRBV18 and TRBJ1-5; D may be TRBD1 (6 bases). Per germline, CDR1 KGHSH and CDR2 LQKENI. The V and J ends lost 3 bases and 5 bases respectively, with 8 bases between them. The CDR3 has 13 amino acids. The DNA for the CDR3 is TGTGCCAGCTCACCGGACAGATATCAGCCCCAGCATTTT. The encoded protein is CASSPDRYQPQHF.

At least ten counts were recorded for this clonotype. The chain recombines TRBV2 with TRBJ2-5; 9 nucleotides align to TRBD1. The germline CDR1 and CDR2 sequences are SNHLY and FYNNEI. This CDR3 is 13 amino acids long. Trimming removed 4 bases from V and 4 bases from J; junction bases left unmatched: 1. The CDR3: CASSGTGAETQYF. CDR3 in DNA: TGTGCCAGCAGTGGGACAGGGGCAGAGACCCAGTACTTC.

This clonotype came up many times. The gene calls are TRBV27 and TRBJ2-7; 13 bases align to TRBD2. V trimming: 6 bases; J trimming: 4 bases; junction bases outside the gene matches: 9. The CDR3 runs to 16 residues. Germline assignment: CDR1 MNHEY and CDR2 SMNVEV (reference sequence). CDR3 loop: CASSPTGLAGAYEQYF. The CDR3 DNA is TGTGCCAGCAGCCCCACCGGACTAGCGGGAGCGTACGAGCAGTACTTC.

There are many counts of this clonotype. This sequence joins TRBV2 and TRBJ1-4, with TRBD1 matching over 9 bases. J gave up 0 bases and V 9 bases, and 2 bases lay outside the gene matches. Germline CDR1 is SNHLY and CDR2 is FYNNEI. The CDR3 has 14 amino acids. In DNA, the CDR3 is TGTGCCAGTGGACAGGGGCCAACTAATGAAAAACTGTTTTTT. Protein sequence: CASGQGPTNEKLFF.

This chain joins TRBV7-9 and TRBJ2-7; D is unclear. Germline V gene lookup returns CDR1 SEHNR and CDR2 FQNEAQ (reference sequence). The CDR3 runs to 13 residues. V gave up 4 bases and J gave up 3 bases, with 10 bases separating them. The CDR3 region is CASSYSGVYEQYF. Written as DNA, the CDR3 is TGTGCCAGCAGCTACTCCGGTGTCTACGAGCAGTACTTC.

The chain combines TRBV2 with TRBJ1-1; D gene unclear. V lost 11 bases and J lost 0, with 10 bases in between. The CDR3 is 12 amino acids. Germline V gene sequence: CDR1 SNHLY, CDR2 FYNNEI. CDR3 region: CALKEMNTEAFF. CDR3 nucleotide sequence: TGTGCCTTAAAAGAGATGAACACTGAAGCTTTCTTT. Based on the CDR3 plus reference TRBV2 and TRBJ1-1, the full variable domain is EPEVTQTPSHQVTQMGQEVILRCVPISNHLYFYWYRQILGQKVEFLVSFYNNEISEKSEIFDDQFSVERPDGSNFTLKIRSTKLEDSAMYFCALKEMNTEAFFGQGTRLTVV.

The chain employs TRBV7-2 and TRBJ2-3; 11 nucleotides agree with TRBD2. The CDR3 runs 16 residues. From germline, CDR1 is SGHTA and CDR2 FQGNSA. V gave up 4 bases and J gave up 5 bases; unmatched junction bases: 8. Here the CDR3 DNA reads TGTGCCAGCAGCTGGAATAGCGGGGGGGCAGGAGATACGCAGTATTTT. This sequence encodes CASSWNSGGAGDTQYF.

The chain is built from TRBV6-2 or TRBV6-3 and TRBJ2-7, with TRBD2 matching 7 bases. Looked up from germline, CDR1 is MNHEY and CDR2 is SVGEGT. The CDR3 consists of 14 residues. V was pared by 4 bases and J by 0 bases, with 3 bases of the junction left unmatched. The CDR3 sequence is CASSFGLVSYEQYF. CDR3 sequence (DNA): TGTGCCAGCAGTTTCGGACTAGTCTCCTACGAGCAGTACTTC.

V gene TRBV2 combines with J gene TRBJ2-5, with D tentatively TRBD2 (5 bases). The V gene lost 2 bases and the J gene lost 3 bases, with 13 bases spanning the gap. Germline CDR1 SNHLY, CDR2 FYNNEI. The CDR3 runs 15 residues. CDR3: CASSERAPREETQYF. The CDR3 nucleotides are TGTGCCAGCAGTGAAAGGGCCCCGAGGGAAGAGACCCAGTACTTC. The full variable domain, in which reference TRBV2 and TRBJ2-5 provide the parts outside the CDR3, is EPEVTQTPSHQVTQMGQEVILRCVPISNHLYFYWYRQILGQKVEFLVSFYNNEISEKSEIFDDQFSVERPDGSNFTLKIRSTKLEDSAMYFCASSERAPREETQYFGPGTRLLVL.

This clonotype was observed a handful of times. The chain employs TRBV3-1 and TRBJ2-6, with 9 bases lining up with TRBD1. V was pared by 4 bases and J by 4 bases, with 14 bases of the junction left unmatched. This CDR3 has 19 amino acids. Per germline, CDR1 LGHDT and CDR2 YNNKEL (reference sequence). The CDR3 DNA reads as TGTGCCAGCAGCCCTAGGACAGGGGCTCTCTCTACAGGGGCCAACGTCCTGACTTTC. This gives the protein CASSPRTGALSTGANVLTF.

The table lists this clonotype with a few counts. Germline is not matched at one junction end, which may reflect a read error. The V call is TRBV29-1, the J call TRBJ2-1; 9 bases align to TRBD2. This CDR3 is 13 amino acids long. From germline, CDR1 is SQVTM and CDR2 ANQGSEA. In DNA form, the CDR3 reads TGCAGCGTGGAAACTAGCGGGTCCAATGGGCAGTTCTTC. Translating it yields CSVETSGSNGQFF.

CDR3 sequence (DNA): TGTGCCAGCAGCTTAAGGACTAGCGGGATTGAGCAGTTCTTC. Translated: CASSLRTSGIEQFF. The V call is TRBV7-8, the J call TRBJ2-1, with 12 bases lining up with TRBD2. The CDR3 contains 14 residues. Germline trimming cut 2 bases from V and 9 bases from J; bases unmatched to any gene: 2. CDR1 SGHVS and CDR2 FQNEAQ come from the germline V gene.

V is TRBV6-1 and J is TRBJ1-3; no reliable D call. The V end was cut by 2 bases, the J end by 4 bases, with 9 bases between. The CDR3 has 14 residues. The V gene's germline CDR1 is MNHNS and CDR2 SASEGT. The CDR3 sequence: CASSELVGGNTIYF. The CDR3 bases are TGTGCCAGCAGTGAATTGGTCGGCGGAAACACCATATATTTT.

This chain links TRBV5-5 with TRBJ1-2; no reliable D call. Germline V lookup: CDR1 SGHKS, CDR2 YYEKEE (reference sequence). The V end was cut by 3 bases, the J end by 1 base, with 19 bases between. The CDR3 is 17 residues long. The chain's CDR3 is CASSSLGPTDFNYGYTF. DNA of the CDR3: TGTGCCAGCAGCTCTTTAGGTCCCACGGACTTTAACTATGGCTACACCTTC. Filled out from reference TRBV5-5 and TRBJ1-2, the complete variable domain reads DAGVTQSPTHLIKTRGQQVTLRCSPISGHKSVSWYQQVLGQGPQFIFQYYEKEERGRGNFPDRFSARQFPNYSSELNVNALLLGDSALYLCASSSLGPTDFNYGYTFGSGTRLTVV.

The chain combines TRBV24-1 with TRBJ1-5, with 7 bases fitting TRBD1. This CDR3 region has 15 residues. V dropped 0 bases and J dropped 7; count of bases not matched to a gene: 5. The germline V gene has CDR1 KGHDR and CDR2 SFDVKD. The CDR3 DNA sequence: TGTGCCACCAGTGATTTGGAGGGGGCGAGGCAGCCCCAGCATTTT. Translation: CATSDLEGARQPQHF.

This clonotype occurred many times. The V and J genes are TRBV7-3 and TRBJ1-1; D is ambiguous. The germline V and J ends were trimmed by 8 bases and 1 base, with 11 bases remaining between them. The CDR3 has 13 amino acids. Germline V lookup: CDR1 SGHTA, CDR2 FQGTGA. The CDR3 region is CASSSGENTEAFF. The DNA for the CDR3 is TGTGCCAGCTCATCTGGAGAGAACACTGAAGCTTTCTTT.

This clonotype was observed at least ten times. V usage is TRBV30 and J usage is TRBJ1-1; D remains unclear. V lost 4 bases, J lost 8 bases, and 17 bases lay in between. Germline V gives CDR1 GTSNPN, CDR2 SVGIG (reference sequence). The CDR3 covers 13 residues. The CDR3 loop is CAWNPRAAWEAFF. The CDR3 DNA reads as TGTGCCTGGAATCCGAGGGCGGCCTGGGAAGCTTTCTTT.

This clonotype was seen more than once but under ten times. The genes are TRBV12-3 or TRBV12-4 and TRBJ2-2; 7 bases map to TRBD2. Germline trimming cut 1 base from V and 5 bases from J; bases unmatched to any gene: 4. This CDR3 has 15 residues. The CDR3 bases are TGTGCCAGCAGTTTAGTGGGGGGGTTGACCGGGGAGCTGTTTTTT. This codes for CASSLVGGLTGELFF.